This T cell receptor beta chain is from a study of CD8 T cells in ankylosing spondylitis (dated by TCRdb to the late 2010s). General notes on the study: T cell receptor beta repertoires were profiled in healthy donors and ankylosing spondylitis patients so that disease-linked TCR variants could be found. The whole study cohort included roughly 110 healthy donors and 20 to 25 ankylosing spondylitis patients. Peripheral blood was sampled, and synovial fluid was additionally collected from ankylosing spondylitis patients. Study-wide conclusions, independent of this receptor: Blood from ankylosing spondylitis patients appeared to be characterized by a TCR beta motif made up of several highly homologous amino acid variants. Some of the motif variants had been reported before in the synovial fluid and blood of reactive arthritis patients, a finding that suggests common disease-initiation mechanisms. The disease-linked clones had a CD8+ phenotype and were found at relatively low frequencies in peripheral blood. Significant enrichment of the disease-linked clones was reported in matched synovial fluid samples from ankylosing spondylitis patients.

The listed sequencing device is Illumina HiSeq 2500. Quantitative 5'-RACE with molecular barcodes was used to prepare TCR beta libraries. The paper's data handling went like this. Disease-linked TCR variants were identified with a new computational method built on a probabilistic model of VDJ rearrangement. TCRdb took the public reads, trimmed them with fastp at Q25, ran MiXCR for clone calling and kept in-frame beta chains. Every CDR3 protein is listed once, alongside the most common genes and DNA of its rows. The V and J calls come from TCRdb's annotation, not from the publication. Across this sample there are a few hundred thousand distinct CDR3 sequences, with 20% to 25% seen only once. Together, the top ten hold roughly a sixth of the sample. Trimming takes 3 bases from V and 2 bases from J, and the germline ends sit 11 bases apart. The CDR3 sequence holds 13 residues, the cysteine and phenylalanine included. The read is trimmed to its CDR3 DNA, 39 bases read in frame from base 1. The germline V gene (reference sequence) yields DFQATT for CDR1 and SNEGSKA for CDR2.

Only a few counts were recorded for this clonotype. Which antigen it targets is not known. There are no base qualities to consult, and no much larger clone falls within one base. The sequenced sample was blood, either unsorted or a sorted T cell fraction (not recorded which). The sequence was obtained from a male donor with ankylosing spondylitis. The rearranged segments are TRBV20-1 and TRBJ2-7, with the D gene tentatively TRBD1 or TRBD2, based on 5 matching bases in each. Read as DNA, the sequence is TGCAGTGCTAGTTCCCGGGACCCCTACGAGCAGTACTTC. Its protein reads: CSASSRDPYEQYF.